Shown below are 2 T cell receptor beta chains from a single sample sequenced in a study of blood T cell repertoires in COVID-19. This table comes from immunoSEQ multiplex PCR, and its TCRdb copy is limited to in-frame clones, with some not included. The sample carries some 110,000 clones, less than 95% recorded once. Source material: peripheral blood. These TCRs come from a human donor with active COVID-19. The donor label of this sample is uncertain.

This clone was detected once. This chain joins TRBV18 and TRBJ2-7; the match to TRBD1 covers 10 bases. CDR3 length equals 14 residues. The V segment lost 2 bases and the J segment 3 bases; nucleotides outside the gene matches: 1. Germline CDR1 reads KGHSH; CDR2 reads LQKENI. The CDR3: CASSPGTGVYEQYF. The CDR3 nucleotides read TGTGCCAGCTCACCAGGGACAGGGGTCTACGAGCAGTACTTC.

The V call is TRBV4-1, the J call TRBJ2-7; a possible D gene is TRBD1 (9 bases). Germline V lookup: CDR1 MGHRA, CDR2 YSYEKL. Trimming took 6 bases from V and 4 from J, leaving 16 bases between them. The CDR3 spans 14 residues. In DNA form, the CDR3 reads TGCGCCAGCAGTACAGGGGGCGGGGGGTACGAGCAGTACTTC. Residues: CASSTGGGGYEQYF.